The T cell receptor (beta chain) described here comes from a study of beta chain features in type 1 diabetes. Study-wide points: Within each of all four CD4+ subsets, Type 1 diabetes patients had TCRB CDR3s that were moderately but significantly shorter.

This clone appeared a few times. Its matching antigen is unknown. Expressed TCRB transcripts were sequenced because the isolated RNA had all been reverse transcribed beforehand. Only in-frame clones appear in the TCRdb table, and some are missing; sequencing was by immunoSEQ multiplex PCR. The sample has a few hundred thousand clones, 11% to 15% seen once; the top ten hold 0.015% to 0.02%. The CDR3 has 15 residues. The germline CDR1 and CDR2 sequences are SQVTM and ANQGSEA. V was pared by 5 bases and J by 4 bases, with 7 bases of the junction left unmatched. This sequence was found in a man aged 30-40 years with type 1 diabetes. The sample consisted of naive CD4+ T cells from blood. The chain joins TRBV29-1 to TRBJ2-1, with 11 bases identical to TRBD1. CDR3 in amino acids: CSVTSGQGAYNEQFF. CDR3 coding DNA: TGCAGCGTTACCTCTGGACAGGGGGCTTACAATGAGCAGTTCTTC.